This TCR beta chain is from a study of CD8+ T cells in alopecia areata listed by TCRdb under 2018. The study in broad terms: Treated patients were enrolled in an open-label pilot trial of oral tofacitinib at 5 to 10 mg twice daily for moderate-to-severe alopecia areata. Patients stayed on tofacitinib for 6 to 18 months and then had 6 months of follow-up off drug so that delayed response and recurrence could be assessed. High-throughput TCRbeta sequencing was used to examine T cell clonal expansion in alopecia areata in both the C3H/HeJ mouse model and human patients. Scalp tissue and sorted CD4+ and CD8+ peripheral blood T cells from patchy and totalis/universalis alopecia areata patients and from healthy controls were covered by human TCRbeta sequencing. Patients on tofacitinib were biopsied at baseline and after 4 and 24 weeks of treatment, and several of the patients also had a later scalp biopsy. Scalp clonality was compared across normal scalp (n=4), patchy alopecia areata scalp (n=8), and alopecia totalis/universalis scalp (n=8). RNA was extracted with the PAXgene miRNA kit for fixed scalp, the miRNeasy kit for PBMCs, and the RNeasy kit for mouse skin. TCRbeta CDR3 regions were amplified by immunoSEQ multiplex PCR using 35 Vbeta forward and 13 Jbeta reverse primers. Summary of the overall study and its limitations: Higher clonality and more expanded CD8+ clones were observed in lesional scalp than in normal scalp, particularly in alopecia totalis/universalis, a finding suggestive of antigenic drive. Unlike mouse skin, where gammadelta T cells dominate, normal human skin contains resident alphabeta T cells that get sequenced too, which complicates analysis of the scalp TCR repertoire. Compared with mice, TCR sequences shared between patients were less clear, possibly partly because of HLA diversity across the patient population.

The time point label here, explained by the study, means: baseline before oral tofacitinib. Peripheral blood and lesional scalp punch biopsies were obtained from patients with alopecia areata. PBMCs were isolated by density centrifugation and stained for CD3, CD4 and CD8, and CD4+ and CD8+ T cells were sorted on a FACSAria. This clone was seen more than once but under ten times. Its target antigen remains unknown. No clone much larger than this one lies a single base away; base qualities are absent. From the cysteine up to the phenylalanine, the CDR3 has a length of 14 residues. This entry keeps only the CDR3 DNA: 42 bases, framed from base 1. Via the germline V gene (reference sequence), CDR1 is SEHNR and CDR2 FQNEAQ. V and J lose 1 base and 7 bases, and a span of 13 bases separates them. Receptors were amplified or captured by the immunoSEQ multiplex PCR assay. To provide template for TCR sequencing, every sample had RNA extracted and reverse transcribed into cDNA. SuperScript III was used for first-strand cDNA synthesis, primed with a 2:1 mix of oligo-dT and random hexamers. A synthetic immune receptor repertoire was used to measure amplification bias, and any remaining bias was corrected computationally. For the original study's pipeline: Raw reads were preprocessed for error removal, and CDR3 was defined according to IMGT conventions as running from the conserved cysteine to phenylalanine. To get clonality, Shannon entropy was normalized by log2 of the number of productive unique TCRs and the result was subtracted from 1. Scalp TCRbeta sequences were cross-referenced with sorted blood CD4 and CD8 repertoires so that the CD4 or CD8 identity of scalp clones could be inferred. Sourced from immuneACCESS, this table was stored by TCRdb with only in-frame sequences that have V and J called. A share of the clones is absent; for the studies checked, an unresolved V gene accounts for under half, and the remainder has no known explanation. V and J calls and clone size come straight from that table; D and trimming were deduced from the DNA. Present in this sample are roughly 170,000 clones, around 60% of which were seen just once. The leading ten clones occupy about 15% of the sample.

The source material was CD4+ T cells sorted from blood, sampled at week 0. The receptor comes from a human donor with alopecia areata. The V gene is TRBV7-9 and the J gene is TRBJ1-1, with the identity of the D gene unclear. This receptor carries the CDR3 CASSLGGLNREAFF. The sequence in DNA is TGTGCCAGCAGCTTAGGCGGGTTAAACCGTGAAGCTTTCTTT.